A single sample is the source of the 5 T cell receptor beta chains below, sequenced in a study of blood T cells in healthy people across ages. Together with a sample-barcoded 5' primer, a J-beta primer mix was included in a second PCR lasting roughly 6 to 12 cycles. MiXCR was run by TCRdb on the 5' RACE reads, yielding one entry per CDR3 protein. This sample has some 1,800,000 distinct CDR3 sequences; roughly two fifths occur once, and the top ten carry more than 20%. The material sequenced was blood. The receptors come from a human donor in good health.

CDR3 sequence (DNA): TGTGCCAGCAGTTTATTGAGGGACACCATATATTTT. Its translation: CASSLLRDTIYF. This rearrangement joins TRBV28 to TRBJ1-3; D ambiguous. V gave up 1 base and J gave up 8 bases, with 6 bases separating them. The CDR3 runs to 12 residues. The germline CDR1 and CDR2 sequences are MDHEN and SYDVKM.

The chain couples TRBV4-2 to TRBJ1-1, with 9 positions matching TRBD1. The CDR3 runs to 16 residues. The ends lost 0 bases at V and 1 base at J; junction bases unmatched: 3. Looked up from germline, CDR1 is LGHNA and CDR2 is YNFKEQ. The CDR3 bases are TGTGCCAGCAGCCAAGAACAGGGGGCTCGGAACACTGAAGCTTTCTTT. It encodes CASSQEQGARNTEAFF.

Remarks on this clonotype: A much larger clone sits a single nucleotide away, making a read error possible. The chain combines TRBV7-2 with TRBJ2-3; D ambiguous. The CDR3 runs 13 residues. Deletions cut 6 bases from V and 2 bases from J, with 9 bases between. Germline V gene sequence: CDR1 SGHTA, CDR2 FQGNSA. The CDR3 bases are TGTGCCAGCAGATCGGGCTACACAGATACGCAGTATTTT. Protein product: CASRSGYTDTQYF.

This clonotype occurred a few times. The chain combines TRBV9 with TRBJ1-2; 10 bases align to TRBD1. V shed 4 bases, J shed 5 bases, and the junction held 8 bases outside the gene matches. The CDR3 consists of 15 residues. The germline CDR1 and CDR2 sequences are SGDLS and YYNGEE. As DNA, the CDR3 is TGTGCCAGCAGCCCCTTTGGGACAGGGGTGTATGGCTACACCTTC. It encodes CASSPFGTGVYGYTF.

This rearrangement joins TRBV11-1 to TRBJ1-1; D gene unclear. This CDR3 is built from 15 residues. V gave up 3 bases and J gave up 1 base, with 12 bases separating them. The V gene's germline CDR1 is SGHAT and CDR2 FQDESV (reference sequence). The CDR3 reads CASSFTGISNTEAFF. In DNA form, the CDR3 reads TGTGCCAGCAGCTTTACCGGGATTTCGAACACTGAAGCTTTCTTT.